A single sample is the source of the 8 T cell receptor beta chains below, sequenced in a study of blood T cell repertoires in COVID-19. Generated by immunoSEQ multiplex PCR, the TCRdb table keeps only in-frame clones and is missing some. The sample includes 170,000 or so clones, roughly 85% of them seen just once. The source material was peripheral blood. The receptors were sampled from a woman aged 70-85 years with acute or convalescent COVID-19.

This chain uses TRBV13 with TRBJ2-2; the D gene is possibly TRBD1 (5 bases). CDR1 and CDR2 from the germline V gene are PRHDT and FYEKMQ (reference sequence). Trimming took 1 base from V and 1 from J, leaving 10 bases between them. The CDR3 has 16 residues. This CDR3 reads CASSLVTQGNTGELFF. CDR3 DNA sequence: TGTGCCAGCAGCTTAGTGACCCAGGGGAACACCGGGGAGCTGTTTTTT.

This clone was seen more than once but under ten times. J is TRBJ1-6 and V is TRBV7-9; the D is unclear. With 3 bases removed from V and 7 bases from J, the gap between germline ends came to 10 bases. This CDR3 contains 14 residues. Germline CDR1 is SEHNR and CDR2 is FQNEAQ (reference sequence). The CDR3 DNA is TGTGCCAGCAGCTTTCGGGGTTCCAATTCACCCCTCCACTTT. Amino acid sequence: CASSFRGSNSPLHF. The whole variable domain, filled in from reference TRBV7-9 and TRBJ1-6, reads DTGVSQNPRHKITKRGQNVTFRCDPISEHNRLYWYRQTLGQGPEFLTYFQNEAQLEKSRLLSDRFSAERPKGSFSTLEIQRTEQGDSAMYLCASSFRGSNSPLHFGNGTRLTVT.

The V call is TRBV9, the J call TRBJ2-1, with 7 bases matching TRBD2. Germline trimming cut 0 bases from V and 3 bases from J; bases unmatched to any gene: 3. The CDR3 consists of 15 residues. The germline CDR1 and CDR2 sequences are SGDLS and YYNGEE. As DNA, the CDR3 is TGTGCCAGCAGCGTAGAGGGGAGGGTCTACAATGAGCAGTTCTTC. This gives the protein CASSVEGRVYNEQFF.

J is TRBJ2-2 and V is TRBV9; 9 positions match TRBD2. CDR1 and CDR2 (germline): SGDLS, YYNGEE. The J segment lost 7 bases and the V segment lost 4 bases, leaving 11 bases of the junction unmatched. CDR3 length: 16 residues. DNA for the CDR3: TGTGCCAGCAGCCCCTCCCGCGGGAGGGCCATCGGGGAGCTGTTTTTT. Amino acids: CASSPSRGRAIGELFF. Full variable domain (missing parts from reference TRBV9 and TRBJ2-2): DSGVTQTPKHLITATGQRVTLRCSPRSGDLSVYWYQQSLDQGLQFLIQYYNGEERAKGNILERFSAQQFPDLHSELNLSSLELGDSALYFCASSPSRGRAIGELFFGEGSRLTVL.

This rearrangement joins TRBV6-5 to TRBJ2-6; 8 nucleotides agree with TRBD1. This CDR3 is 15 amino acids long. Per germline, CDR1 MNHEY and CDR2 SVGAGI. J lost 3 bases, V lost 6 bases, and 4 bases had no gene match. Here the CDR3 DNA reads TGTGCCAGCAGCCAGACAGGGGTTGGGGCCAACGTCCTGACTTTC. This gives the protein CASSQTGVGANVLTF.

V usage is TRBV27 and J usage is TRBJ2-5; D may be TRBD2 (6 bases). This CDR3 spans 16 amino acids. V dropped 4 bases and J dropped 5 bases, with 20 bases sitting between them. Germline CDR1 and CDR2: MNHEY and SMNVEV (reference sequence). The CDR3 DNA sequence: TGTGCCAGCAGTTCCAGAGGTGGGACGGGGAGGGAGACCCAGTACTTC. It codes for CASSSRGGTGRETQYF.

The chain couples TRBV15 to TRBJ2-7, with TRBD2 matching 8 bases. The CDR3 contains 16 residues. Trimming at V came to 1 base and at J to 4 bases, leaving 9 bases not matched to a gene. Germline CDR1 LNHNV, CDR2 YYDKDF (reference sequence). The CDR3 region is CATSRAEGTRTYEQYF. DNA for the CDR3: TGTGCCACCAGCAGAGCAGAGGGGACTAGGACTTACGAGCAGTACTTC.

This clone came up a few times. The chain couples TRBV27 to TRBJ2-5, with TRBD2 as a possible D gene (5 bases). Trimming removed 6 bases at V and 4 bases at J, with 15 bases between. Germline-derived CDR1 and CDR2 are MNHEY and SMNVEV (reference sequence). The CDR3 loop spans 14 amino acids. CDR3 sequence: CASRPAGRGETQYF. For the CDR3, the DNA is TGTGCCAGCAGGCCTGCTGGGAGAGGAGAGACCCAGTACTTC.